A single sample gave rise to the 5 T cell receptor beta chains below, sequenced in a study of OX40 agonist ivuxolimab in advanced cancers. Method: immunoSEQ multiplex PCR; TCRdb's copy keeps in-frame clones and lacks some. The data contain over 100,000 clones, 85% to 95% of them singletons. Specimen: CD4+ or CD8+ T cells sorted from blood, collected in a trial of the OX40 agonist ivuxolimab. The source of these receptors is an adult with an advanced solid tumor such as melanoma, head and neck, liver or kidney cancer.

This sequence joins TRBV28 and TRBJ2-5, with unresolved D. Germline lookup yields CDR1 MDHEN and CDR2 SYDVKM. Trimming took 9 bases from V and 0 from J, leaving 14 bases between them. The CDR3 covers 14 residues. CDR3 residues: CASRSMGNQETQYF. CDR3 bases: TGTGCCAGTCGTAGCATGGGGAACCAAGAGACCCAGTACTTC.

The chain employs TRBV28 and TRBJ2-7; D might be TRBD1 or TRBD2, each matching 5 bases. CDR1 and CDR2 (germline): MDHEN, SYDVKM. The V end was cut by 3 bases, the J end by 1 base, with 13 bases between. CDR3 length: 15 amino acids. The CDR3 DNA follows: TGTGCCAGCAGTTTGACCGGGGCAGTATCCTACGAGCAGTACTTC. This encodes CASSLTGAVSYEQYF.

The rearrangement uses TRBV5-4 and TRBJ2-1; D may match TRBD1 or TRBD2 (6 bases each). Trimming shortened V by 2 bases and J by 8 bases, and 11 bases separated the two germline ends. The length of the CDR3 is 13 residues. Germline V gene sequence: CDR1 SGHNT, CDR2 YYREEE (reference sequence). The CDR3 nucleotides are TGTGCCAGCAGCTTTGACAGGAGGGATGAGCAGTTCTTC. Amino acid sequence: CASSFDRRDEQFF.

The V and J genes are TRBV7-9 and TRBJ2-7; D possibly uses TRBD1 or TRBD2 (5 bases each). The CDR3 loop spans 13 amino acids. Germline values: CDR1 SEHNR, CDR2 FQNEAQ (reference sequence). Trimming pared 5 bases from V and 2 bases from J, leaving 10 bases between. This CDR3 reads CASSRDAPYEQYF. Here the CDR3 DNA reads TGTGCCAGCAGCCGGGACGCTCCCTACGAGCAGTACTTC.

This rearrangement joins TRBV27 to TRBJ1-2; weak D call: TRBD1 (5 bases). The V gene's germline CDR1 is MNHEY and CDR2 SMNVEV (reference sequence). The CDR3 is made up of 15 amino acids. V lost 4 bases and J 4 bases, leaving 16 bases between the germline ends. CDR3 amino acids: CASSSIDGGIYGYTF. CDR3 coding DNA: TGTGCCAGCAGTTCGATCGACGGGGGGATCTATGGCTACACCTTC.